One TCR beta chain is described in this entry. Some clones are missing from TCRdb's copy, which holds only in-frame ones; the method was immunoSEQ multiplex PCR. The data hold 150,000 to 200,000 clones, with roughly 94% observed a single time. These data belong to a study of control samples from healthy donors and cancer patients. The V end lost 6 bases, the J end lost 1 base, and 16 bases lay between the germline ends. Germline V gives CDR1 MNHEY, CDR2 SVGAGI. The CDR3 length is 15 residues. The V and J genes are TRBV6-5 and TRBJ2-7, with no clear D. The receptor was derived from a woman aged 18-29 years in good health. Sequenced input: blood. CDR3: CASSYGSPSSYEQYF. CDR3 in DNA: TGTGCCAGCAGCTACGGGTCCCCGAGTTCCTACGAGCAGTACTTC.